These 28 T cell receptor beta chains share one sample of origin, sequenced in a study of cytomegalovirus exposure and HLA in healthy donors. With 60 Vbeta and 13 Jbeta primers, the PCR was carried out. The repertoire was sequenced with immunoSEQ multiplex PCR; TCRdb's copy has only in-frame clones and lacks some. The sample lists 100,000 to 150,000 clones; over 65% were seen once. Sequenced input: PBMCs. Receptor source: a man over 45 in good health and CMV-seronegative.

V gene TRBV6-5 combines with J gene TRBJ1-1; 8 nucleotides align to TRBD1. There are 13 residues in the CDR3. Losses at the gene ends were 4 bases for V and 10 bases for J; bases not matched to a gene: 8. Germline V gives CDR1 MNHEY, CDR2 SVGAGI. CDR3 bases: TGTGCCAGCAGTTCATTCAATGGACAGGGAGCTTTCTTT. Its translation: CASSSFNGQGAFF.

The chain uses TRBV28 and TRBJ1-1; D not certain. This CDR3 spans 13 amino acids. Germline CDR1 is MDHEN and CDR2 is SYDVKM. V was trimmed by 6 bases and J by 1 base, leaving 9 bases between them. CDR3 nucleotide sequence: TGTGCCAGCAGAGACTTCACGAACACTGAAGCTTTCTTT. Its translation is CASRDFTNTEAFF.

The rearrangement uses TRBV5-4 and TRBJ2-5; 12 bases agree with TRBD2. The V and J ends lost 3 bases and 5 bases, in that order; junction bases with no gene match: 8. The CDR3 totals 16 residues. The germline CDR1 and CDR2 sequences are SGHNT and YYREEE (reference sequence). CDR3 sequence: CASSSSGGAGRETQYF. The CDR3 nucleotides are TGTGCCAGCAGCTCTAGCGGGGGGGCCGGTCGGGAGACCCAGTACTTC. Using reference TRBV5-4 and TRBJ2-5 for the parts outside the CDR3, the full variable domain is ETGVTQSPTHLIKTRGQQVTLRCSSQSGHNTVSWYQQALGQGPQFIFQYYREEENGRGNFPPRFSGLQFPNYSSELNVNALELDDSALYLCASSSSGGAGRETQYFGPGTRLLVL.

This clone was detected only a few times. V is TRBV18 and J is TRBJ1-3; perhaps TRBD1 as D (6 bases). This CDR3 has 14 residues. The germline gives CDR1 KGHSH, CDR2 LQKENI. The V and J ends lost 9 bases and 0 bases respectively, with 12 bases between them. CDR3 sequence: CASSDRTSGNTIYF. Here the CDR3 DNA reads TGTGCCAGTTCCGACAGGACCTCTGGAAACACCATATATTTT.

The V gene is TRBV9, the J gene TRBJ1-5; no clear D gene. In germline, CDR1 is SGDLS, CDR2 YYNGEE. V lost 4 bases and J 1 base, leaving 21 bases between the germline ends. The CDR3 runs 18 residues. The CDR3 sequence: CASSITTGYVMSNQPQHF. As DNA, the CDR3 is TGTGCCAGCAGCATAACAACGGGATACGTGATGAGCAATCAGCCCCAGCATTTT.

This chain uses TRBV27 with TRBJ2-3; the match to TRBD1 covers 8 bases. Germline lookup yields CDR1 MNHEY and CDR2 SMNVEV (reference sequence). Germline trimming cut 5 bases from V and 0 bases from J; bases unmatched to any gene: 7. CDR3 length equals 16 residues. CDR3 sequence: CASSRRDRLSTDTQYF. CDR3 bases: TGTGCCAGCAGTCGAAGGGACAGGCTAAGCACAGATACGCAGTATTTT.

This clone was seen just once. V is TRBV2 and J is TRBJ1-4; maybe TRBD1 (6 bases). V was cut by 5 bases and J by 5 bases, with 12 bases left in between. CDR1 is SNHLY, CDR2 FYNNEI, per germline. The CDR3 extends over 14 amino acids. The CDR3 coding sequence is TGTGCCAGCAGTCGGGGGGCGGTGAATGAAAAACTGTTTTTT. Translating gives CASSRGAVNEKLFF.

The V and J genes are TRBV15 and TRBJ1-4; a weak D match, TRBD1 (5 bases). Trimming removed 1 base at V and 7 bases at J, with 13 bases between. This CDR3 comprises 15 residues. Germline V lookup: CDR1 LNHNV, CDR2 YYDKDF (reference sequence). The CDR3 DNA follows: TGTGCCACCAGCAGAGGCAGGGTTTCGGGTGAAAAACTGTTTTTT. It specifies CATSRGRVSGEKLFF.

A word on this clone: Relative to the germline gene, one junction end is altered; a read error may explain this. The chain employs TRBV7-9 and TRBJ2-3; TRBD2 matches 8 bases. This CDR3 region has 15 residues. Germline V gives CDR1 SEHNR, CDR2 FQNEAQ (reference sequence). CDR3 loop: CSSSSLSGDADTQYF. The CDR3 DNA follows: TGTTCCAGCAGCTCCCTTAGCGGGGACGCAGATACGCAGTATTTT.

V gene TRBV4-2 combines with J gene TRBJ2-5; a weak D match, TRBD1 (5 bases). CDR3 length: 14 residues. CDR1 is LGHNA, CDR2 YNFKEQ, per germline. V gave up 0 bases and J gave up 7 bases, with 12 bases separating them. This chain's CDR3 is CASSQEAGSTTQYF. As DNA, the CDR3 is TGTGCCAGCAGCCAAGAAGCAGGGTCTACGACCCAGTACTTC.

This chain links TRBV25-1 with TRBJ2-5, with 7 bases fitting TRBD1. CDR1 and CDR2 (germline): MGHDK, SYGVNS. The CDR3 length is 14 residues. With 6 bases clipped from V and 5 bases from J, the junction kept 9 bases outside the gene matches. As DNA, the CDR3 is TGTGCCAGCAGACTCACAGGGGCTGGGGAGACCCAGTACTTC. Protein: CASRLTGAGETQYF.

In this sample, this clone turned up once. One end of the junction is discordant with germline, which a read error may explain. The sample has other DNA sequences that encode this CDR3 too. CDR3 nucleotides: TGTGCCAGCAGCTTAGAAGACTCATATAATTCCCCCCTCCACTTT. Translating it yields CASSLEDSYNSPLHF. The V and J genes are TRBV7-2 and TRBJ1-6; no definite D call. CDR3 length: 15 amino acids. The V gene's germline CDR1 is SGHTA and CDR2 FQGNSA.

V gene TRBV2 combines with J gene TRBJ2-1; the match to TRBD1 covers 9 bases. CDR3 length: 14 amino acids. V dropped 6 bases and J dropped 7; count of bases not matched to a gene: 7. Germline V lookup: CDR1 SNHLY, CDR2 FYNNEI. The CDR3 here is CASRVQGAGNEQFF. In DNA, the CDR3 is TGTGCCAGCAGGGTACAGGGGGCAGGGAATGAGCAGTTCTTC.

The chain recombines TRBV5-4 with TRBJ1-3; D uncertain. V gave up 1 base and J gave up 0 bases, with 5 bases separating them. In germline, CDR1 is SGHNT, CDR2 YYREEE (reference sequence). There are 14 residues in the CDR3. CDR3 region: CASSLSGSGNTIYF. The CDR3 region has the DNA TGTGCCAGCAGCTTGTCCGGCTCTGGAAACACCATATATTTT.

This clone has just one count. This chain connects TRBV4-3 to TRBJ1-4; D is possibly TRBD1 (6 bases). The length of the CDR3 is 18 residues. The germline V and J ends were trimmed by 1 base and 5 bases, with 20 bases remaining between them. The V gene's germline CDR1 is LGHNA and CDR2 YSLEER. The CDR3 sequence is CASSQALTGPTGNEKLFF. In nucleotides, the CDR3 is TGCGCCAGCAGCCAAGCCCTGACAGGACCCACCGGGAATGAAAAACTGTTTTTT.

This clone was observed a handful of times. Here the CDR3 DNA reads TGTGCCAGCACCGACTCCGGGAACACTGAAGCTTTCTTT. Translation: CASTDSGNTEAFF. The chain uses TRBV6-5 and TRBJ1-1; D remains unclear. Germline V gene data show CDR1 as MNHEY and CDR2 as SVGAGI. The CDR3 has 13 amino acids. Between the trimmed V and J ends, which lost 7 bases and 1 base, there was a span of 10 bases.

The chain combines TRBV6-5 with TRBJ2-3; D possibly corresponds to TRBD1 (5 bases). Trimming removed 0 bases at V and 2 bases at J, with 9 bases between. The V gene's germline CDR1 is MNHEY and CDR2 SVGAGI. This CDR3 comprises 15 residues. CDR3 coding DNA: TGTGCCAGCAGTTACTCTTGGACATTCACAGATACGCAGTATTTT. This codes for CASSYSWTFTDTQYF.

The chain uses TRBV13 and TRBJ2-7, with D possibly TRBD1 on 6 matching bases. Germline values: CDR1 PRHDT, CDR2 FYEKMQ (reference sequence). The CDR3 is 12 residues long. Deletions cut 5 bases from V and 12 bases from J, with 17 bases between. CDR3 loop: CASSPGTSHPYF. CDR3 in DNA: TGTGCCAGCAGCCCCGGGACATCGCATCCGTACTTC.

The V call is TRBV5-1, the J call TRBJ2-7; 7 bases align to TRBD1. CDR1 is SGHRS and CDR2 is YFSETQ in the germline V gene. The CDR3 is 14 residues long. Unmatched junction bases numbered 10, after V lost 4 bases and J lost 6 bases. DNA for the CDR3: TGCGCCAGCAGCCTACTGACGACAGGGTTCGAGCAGTACTTC. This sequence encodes CASSLLTTGFEQYF.

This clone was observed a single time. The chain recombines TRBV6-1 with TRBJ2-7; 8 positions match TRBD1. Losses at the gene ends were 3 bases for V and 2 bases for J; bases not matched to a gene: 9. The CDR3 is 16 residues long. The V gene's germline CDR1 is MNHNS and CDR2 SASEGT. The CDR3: CASSESGGQEPYEQYF. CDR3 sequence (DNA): TGTGCCAGCAGTGAGAGTGGGGGACAGGAACCCTACGAGCAGTACTTC.

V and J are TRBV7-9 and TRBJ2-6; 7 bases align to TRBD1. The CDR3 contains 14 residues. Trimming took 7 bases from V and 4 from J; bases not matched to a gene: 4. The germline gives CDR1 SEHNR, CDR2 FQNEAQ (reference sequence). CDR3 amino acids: CASTKGAGANVLTF. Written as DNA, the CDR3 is TGTGCCAGCACCAAGGGGGCAGGGGCCAACGTCCTGACTTTC. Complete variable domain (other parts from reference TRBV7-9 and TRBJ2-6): DTGVSQNPRHKITKRGQNVTFRCDPISEHNRLYWYRQTLGQGPEFLTYFQNEAQLEKSRLLSDRFSAERPKGSFSTLEIQRTEQGDSAMYLCASTKGAGANVLTFGAGSRLTVL.

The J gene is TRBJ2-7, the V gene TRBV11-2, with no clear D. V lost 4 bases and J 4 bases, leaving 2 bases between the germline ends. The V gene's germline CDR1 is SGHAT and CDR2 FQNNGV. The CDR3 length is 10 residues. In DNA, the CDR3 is TGTGCCAGCAGCTCATACGAGCAGTACTTC. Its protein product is CASSSYEQYF.

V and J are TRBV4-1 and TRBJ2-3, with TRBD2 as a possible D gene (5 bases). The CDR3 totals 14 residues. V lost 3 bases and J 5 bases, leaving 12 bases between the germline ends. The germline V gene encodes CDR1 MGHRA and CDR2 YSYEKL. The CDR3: CASSHSPRGDTQYF. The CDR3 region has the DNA TGCGCCAGCAGCCACAGTCCCCGGGGAGATACGCAGTATTTT.

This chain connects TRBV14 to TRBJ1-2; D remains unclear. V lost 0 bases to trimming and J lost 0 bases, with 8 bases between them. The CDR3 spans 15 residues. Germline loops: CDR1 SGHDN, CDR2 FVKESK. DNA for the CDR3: TGTGCCAGCAGCCAAGAACAGAGAGCTAACTATGGCTACACCTTC. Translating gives CASSQEQRANYGYTF.

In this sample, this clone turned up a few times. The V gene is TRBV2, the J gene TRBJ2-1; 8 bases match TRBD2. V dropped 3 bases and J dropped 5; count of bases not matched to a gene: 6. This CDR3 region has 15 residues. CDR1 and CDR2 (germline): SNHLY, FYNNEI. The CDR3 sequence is CASSEGPGLDNEQFF. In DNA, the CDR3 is TGTGCCAGCAGTGAGGGCCCGGGACTAGACAATGAGCAGTTCTTC.

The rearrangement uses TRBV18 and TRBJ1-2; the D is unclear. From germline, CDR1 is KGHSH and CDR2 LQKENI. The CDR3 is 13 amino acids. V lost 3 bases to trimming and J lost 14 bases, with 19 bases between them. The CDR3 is CASSPSISEGGTF. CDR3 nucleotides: TGTGCCAGCTCACCCTCCATAAGCGAAGGCGGAACCTTC.

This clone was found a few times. CDR3 coding DNA: TGCGCCAGCAGCCAAGATCACGGGGGTCAGCCCCAGCATTTT. Translation: CASSQDHGGQPQHF. The chain is built from TRBV4-1 and TRBJ1-5, with D possibly TRBD1 on 5 matching bases. The CDR3 length is 14 residues. Between the trimmed V and J ends, which lost 0 bases and 6 bases, there was a span of 9 bases. Germline V lookup: CDR1 MGHRA, CDR2 YSYEKL.

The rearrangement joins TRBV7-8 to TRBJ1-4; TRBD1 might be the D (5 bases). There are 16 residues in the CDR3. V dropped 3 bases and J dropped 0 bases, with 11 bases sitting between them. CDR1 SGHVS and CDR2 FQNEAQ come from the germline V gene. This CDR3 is CASSLGQKATNEKLFF. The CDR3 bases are TGTGCCAGCAGCTTGGGGCAGAAAGCAACTAATGAAAAACTGTTTTTT.